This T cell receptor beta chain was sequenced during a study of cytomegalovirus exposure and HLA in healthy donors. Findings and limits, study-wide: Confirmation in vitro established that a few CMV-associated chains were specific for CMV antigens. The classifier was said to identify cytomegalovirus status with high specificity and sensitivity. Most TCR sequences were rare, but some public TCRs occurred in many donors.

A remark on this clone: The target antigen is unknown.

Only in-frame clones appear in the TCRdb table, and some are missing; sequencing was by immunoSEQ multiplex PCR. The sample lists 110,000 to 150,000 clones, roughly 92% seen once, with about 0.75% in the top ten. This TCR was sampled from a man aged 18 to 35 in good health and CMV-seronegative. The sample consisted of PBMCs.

CDR3 in DNA: TGTGCCAGCAGCTTTAGCGGGACAGGGGGCCAGGAGACCCAGTACTTC. Translated, it gives CASSFSGTGGQETQYF. The J gene is TRBJ2-5, the V gene TRBV11-3, with TRBD1 identical over 12 bases. The CDR3 consists of 16 residues. The ends lost 3 bases at V and 5 bases at J; junction bases unmatched: 7. In germline, CDR1 is SGHNT, CDR2 YENEEA.